The entry below describes one T cell receptor (beta chain). Its antigen is unknown. This sample was taken from a study of cytomegalovirus exposure and HLA in healthy donors. General study results and limits: HLA restriction was apparent for most CMV-associated TCR beta chains in a later analysis. The productive fraction for most TCR beta V segments was about 90% or about 30% in an earlier analysis.

PCR used 60 Vbeta primers and 13 Jbeta primers. Assay: immunoSEQ multiplex PCR; the TCRdb copy retains only in-frame clones and omits some. The data show approximately 200,000 clones, with 79% seen just once and 3.5% to 5% held by the top ten. The sequence came from a woman in her 30s in good health and CMV-seropositive. The material sequenced was PBMCs.

CDR3 nucleotide sequence: TGTGCCAGCAGCGTCTCGGGGGGGAGGGCCGGGGAGCTGTTTTTT. Encoded protein: CASSVSGGRAGELFF. The chain has TRBV7-2 and TRBJ2-2; the match to TRBD2 covers 8 bases. The CDR3 has 15 amino acids. V was pared by 5 bases and J by 6 bases, with 8 bases of the junction left unmatched. The V gene's germline CDR1 is SGHTA and CDR2 FQGNSA.